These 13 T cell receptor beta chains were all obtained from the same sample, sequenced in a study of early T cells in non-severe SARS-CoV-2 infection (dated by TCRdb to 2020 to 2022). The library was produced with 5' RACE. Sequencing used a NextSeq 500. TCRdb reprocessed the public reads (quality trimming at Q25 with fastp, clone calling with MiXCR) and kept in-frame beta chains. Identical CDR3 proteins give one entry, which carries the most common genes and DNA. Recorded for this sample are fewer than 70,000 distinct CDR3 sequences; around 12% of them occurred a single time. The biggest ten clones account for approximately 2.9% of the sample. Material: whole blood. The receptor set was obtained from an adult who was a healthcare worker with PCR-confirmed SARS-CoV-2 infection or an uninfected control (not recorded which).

CDR3 nucleotides: TGTGCCAGCAGCACGGGGTACGGTTGGACCGGGGAGCTGTTTTTT. This codes for CASSTGYGWTGELFF. The chain recombines TRBV9 with TRBJ2-2; D might be TRBD2 (5 bases). V gave up 4 bases and J gave up 5 bases, with 15 bases separating them. CDR1 is SGDLS and CDR2 is YYNGEE in the germline V gene. The CDR3 length is 15 residues.

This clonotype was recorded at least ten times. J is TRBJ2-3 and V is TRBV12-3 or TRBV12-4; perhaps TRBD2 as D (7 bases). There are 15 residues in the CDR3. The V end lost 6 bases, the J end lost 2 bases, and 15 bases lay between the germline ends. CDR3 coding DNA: TGTGCCAGCAGCCGTGGGGGGGCTTTCACAGATACGCAGTATTTT. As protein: CASSRGGAFTDTQYF.

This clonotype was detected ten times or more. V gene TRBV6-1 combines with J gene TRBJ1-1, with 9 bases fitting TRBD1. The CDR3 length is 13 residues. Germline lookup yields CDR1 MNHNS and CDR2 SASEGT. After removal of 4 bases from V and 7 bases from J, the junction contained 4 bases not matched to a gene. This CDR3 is CASSGRQGVEAFF. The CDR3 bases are TGTGCCAGCAGTGGCAGACAGGGGGTTGAAGCTTTCTTT.

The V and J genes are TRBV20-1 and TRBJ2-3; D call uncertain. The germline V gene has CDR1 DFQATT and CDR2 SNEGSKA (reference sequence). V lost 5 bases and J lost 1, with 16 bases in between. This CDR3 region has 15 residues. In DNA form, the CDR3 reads TGCAGTGCTCCCCTGGATATATGGGGCACAGATACGCAGTATTTT. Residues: CSAPLDIWGTDTQYF.

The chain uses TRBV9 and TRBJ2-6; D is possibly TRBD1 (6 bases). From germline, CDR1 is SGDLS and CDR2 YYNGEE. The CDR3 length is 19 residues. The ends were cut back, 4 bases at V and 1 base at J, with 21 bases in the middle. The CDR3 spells CASSPSLQGPGSGANVLTF. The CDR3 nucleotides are TGTGCCAGCAGCCCTTCCCTACAGGGCCCCGGTTCTGGGGCCAACGTCCTGACTTTC.

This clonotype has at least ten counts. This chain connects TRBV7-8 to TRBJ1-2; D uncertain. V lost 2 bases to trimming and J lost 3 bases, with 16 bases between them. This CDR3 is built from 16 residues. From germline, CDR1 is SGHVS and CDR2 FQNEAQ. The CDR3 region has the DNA TGTGCCAGCAGCTTAACCTTGCCCGTTTCGGACTATGGCTACACCTTC. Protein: CASSLTLPVSDYGYTF.

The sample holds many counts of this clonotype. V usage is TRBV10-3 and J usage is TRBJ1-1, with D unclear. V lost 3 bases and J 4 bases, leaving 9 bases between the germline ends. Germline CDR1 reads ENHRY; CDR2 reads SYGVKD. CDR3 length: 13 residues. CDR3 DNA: TGTGCCATCAGTGATAAGGTCGGCACTGAAGCTTTCTTT. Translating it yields CAISDKVGTEAFF.

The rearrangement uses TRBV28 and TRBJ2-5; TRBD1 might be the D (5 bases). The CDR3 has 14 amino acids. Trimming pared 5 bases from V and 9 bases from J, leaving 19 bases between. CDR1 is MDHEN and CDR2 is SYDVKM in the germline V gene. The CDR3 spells CASSLLLDGQPQYF. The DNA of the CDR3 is TGTGCCAGCAGTCTTCTCCTGGACGGACAACCCCAGTACTTC.

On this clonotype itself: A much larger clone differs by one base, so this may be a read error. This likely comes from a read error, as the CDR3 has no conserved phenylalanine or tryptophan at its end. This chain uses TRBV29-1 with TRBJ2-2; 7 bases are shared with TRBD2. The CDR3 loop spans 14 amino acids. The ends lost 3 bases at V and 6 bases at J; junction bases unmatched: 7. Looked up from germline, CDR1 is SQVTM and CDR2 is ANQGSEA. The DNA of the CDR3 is TGCAGCGTTGATGGCGGGGGATGGGCCGGGGAGCTGTTTCTT. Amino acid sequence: CSVDGGGWAGELFL.

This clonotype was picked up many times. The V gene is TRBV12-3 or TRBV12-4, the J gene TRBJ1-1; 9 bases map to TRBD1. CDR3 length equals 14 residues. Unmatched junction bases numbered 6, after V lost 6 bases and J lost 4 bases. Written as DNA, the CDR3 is TGTGCCAGCAGAACAGGGGGCAGGGGCACTGAAGCTTTCTTT. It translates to CASRTGGRGTEAFF.

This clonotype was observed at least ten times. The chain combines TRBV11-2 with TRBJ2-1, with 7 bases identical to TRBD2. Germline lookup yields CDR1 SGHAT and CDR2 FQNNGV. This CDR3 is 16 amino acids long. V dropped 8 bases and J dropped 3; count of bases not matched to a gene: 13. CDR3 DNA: TGTGCCAGCTCCGGAGTGGGCGGGAGTAGCTACAATGAGCAGTTCTTC. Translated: CASSGVGGSSYNEQFF.

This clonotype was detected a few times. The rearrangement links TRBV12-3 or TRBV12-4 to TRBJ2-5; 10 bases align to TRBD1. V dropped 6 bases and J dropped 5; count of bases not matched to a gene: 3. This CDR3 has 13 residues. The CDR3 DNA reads TGTGCCAGCAGGACAGGGGGCTGGGAGACCCAGTACTTC. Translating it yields CASRTGGWETQYF.

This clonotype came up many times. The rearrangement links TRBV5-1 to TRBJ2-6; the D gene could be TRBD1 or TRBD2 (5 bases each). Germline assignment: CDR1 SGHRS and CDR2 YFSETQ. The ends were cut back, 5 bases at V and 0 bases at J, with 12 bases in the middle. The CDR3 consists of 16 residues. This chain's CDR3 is CASSGGALSGANVLTF. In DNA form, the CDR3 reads TGCGCCAGCAGTGGGGGTGCCCTCTCTGGGGCCAACGTCCTGACTTTC.